A single sample is the source of the 29 T cell receptor beta chains below, sequenced in a study of T cell repertoires in cytomegalovirus infection. From the reads, TCRdb called clonotypes with MiXCR, one entry per CDR3 protein. Among roughly 990,000 distinct CDR3 sequences, 31% were seen once, and the ten largest hold roughly 13%. Their target antigens are unknown. Sequencing was performed on cultured CD8+ T cells from PBMCs, taken from culture after CMV antigen stimulation. These receptors were taken from a human donor in good health (CMV status not recorded). Some clones in this sample may be carry-over from other donors' samples.

The V gene is TRBV7-9, the J gene TRBJ1-5; tentatively, D is TRBD1 (6 bases). Germline V gene data show CDR1 as SEHNR and CDR2 as FQNEAQ (reference sequence). Trimming removed 10 bases at V and 3 bases at J, with 22 bases between. This CDR3 is built from 16 residues. Written as DNA, the CDR3 is TGTGCCAAAATACGAGGGGTACAGGGTCTCAATCAGCCCCAGCATTTT. It yields the protein CAKIRGVQGLNQPQHF.

The chain is built from TRBV6-5 and TRBJ2-3; maybe TRBD1 (6 bases). Trimming took 1 base from V and 6 from J, leaving 11 bases between them. This CDR3 region has 14 residues. The germline CDR1 and CDR2 sequences are MNHEY and SVGAGI. The CDR3 bases are TGTGCCAGCAGTTACTATACAGGGCAGGATACGCAGTATTTT. Encoded protein: CASSYYTGQDTQYF.

This clonotype was found a few times. The J gene is TRBJ2-1, the V gene TRBV6-2 or TRBV6-3; D may be TRBD2 (6 bases). Per the germline V gene, CDR1 is MNHEY and CDR2 is SVGEGT. V shed 2 bases and J shed 6 bases, with 11 bases lying between them. The CDR3 spans 14 residues. In DNA, the CDR3 is TGTGCCAGCAGTTACGCGGGGACTCCCAATGAGCAGTTCTTC. This gives the protein CASSYAGTPNEQFF.

J is TRBJ1-2 and V is TRBV2; D remains unclear. Between the trimmed V and J ends, which lost 8 bases and 0 bases, there was a span of 4 bases. The CDR3 covers 11 residues. CDR1 is SNHLY, CDR2 FYNNEI, per germline. CDR3 loop: CASLANYGYTF. In DNA, the CDR3 is TGTGCCAGCCTTGCTAACTATGGCTACACCTTC.

This clonotype was counted only a few times. The chain employs TRBV6-2 or TRBV6-3 and TRBJ1-4, with D perhaps TRBD1 (5 bases). V lost 4 bases, J lost 6 bases, and 12 bases lay in between. Looked up from germline, CDR1 is MNHEY and CDR2 is SVGEGT. CDR3 size: 14 residues. CDR3 in DNA: TGTGCCAGCAGTTCGACAGCGACTCATGAAAAACTGTTTTTT. Residues: CASSSTATHEKLFF.

The chain joins TRBV2 to TRBJ1-1; no firm D call. The germline V gene has CDR1 SNHLY and CDR2 FYNNEI. The CDR3 runs 16 residues. V was shortened by 6 bases and J by 0 bases, with 17 bases between the two germline ends. The CDR3 coding sequence is TGTGCCAGCAGGCAAGGACCTTTACCTTTGAACACTGAAGCTTTCTTT. This sequence encodes CASRQGPLPLNTEAFF.

The chain joins TRBV19 to TRBJ1-5, with D unresolved. Germline CDR1 LNHDA, CDR2 SQIVND (reference sequence). Between the trimmed V and J ends, which lost 3 bases and 8 bases, there was a span of 20 bases. The CDR3 has 16 amino acids. This CDR3 reads CASSIWSGREWKPQHF. The CDR3 region has the DNA TGTGCCAGTAGTATTTGGTCCGGCCGAGAGTGGAAGCCCCAGCATTTT.

Of note for this clonotype: A much larger clone lies one base from this, so it may be a read error. The rearrangement links TRBV7-2 to TRBJ2-7; 7 positions match TRBD1. CDR1 is SGHTA, CDR2 FQGNSA, per germline. The CDR3 spans 14 residues. The CDR3 DNA follows: TGTCCCAGCAGTTATATTACAGGGGCCGGGGAGCAGTACGTC. It is translated as CPSSYITGAGEQYV.

This chain links TRBV3-1 with TRBJ2-5, with 8 positions matching TRBD2. Germline loops: CDR1 LGHDT, CDR2 YNNKEL (reference sequence). V trimming: 5 bases; J trimming: 5 bases; junction bases outside the gene matches: 10. CDR3 length: 15 residues. The CDR3 sequence: CASSIGGVLGETQYF. The CDR3 DNA reads TGTGCCAGCAGCATCGGGGGGGTCCTAGGGGAGACCCAGTACTTC.

This chain connects TRBV9 to TRBJ1-6, with D tentatively TRBD1 (5 bases). The CDR3 covers 15 residues. The germline CDR1 and CDR2 sequences are SGDLS and YYNGEE. Trimming cost V 3 bases and J 7 bases, with 14 bases left between them. DNA of the CDR3: TGTGCCAGCAGCGGCCGGGACGGCCGGAATTCACCCCTCCACTTT. Residues: CASSGRDGRNSPLHF.

Comment on this clonotype: The junction shows a germline mismatch at one end, possibly a read error. The J gene is TRBJ1-5, the V gene TRBV20-1, with D possibly being TRBD1 (6 bases). This CDR3 is built from 19 residues. Germline loops: CDR1 DFQATT, CDR2 SNEGSKA (reference sequence). CDR3 amino acids: CSARGGSNEDRLSNQPQHF. Here the CDR3 DNA reads TGCAGTGCCAGAGGAGGCTCTAACGAAGACAGGCTGAGCAATCAGCCCCAGCATTTT.

The chain combines TRBV19 with TRBJ2-7, with unresolved D. V gave up 3 bases and J gave up 1 base, with 7 bases separating them. CDR3 length: 13 amino acids. Germline CDR1 is LNHDA and CDR2 is SQIVND (reference sequence). In DNA form, the CDR3 reads TGTGCCAGTAGTATGGGTCTTTCCTACGAGCAGTACTTC. Its translation is CASSMGLSYEQYF.

This clonotype came up a few times. The genes are TRBV12-3 or TRBV12-4 and TRBJ2-5; 12 bases align to TRBD2. With V trimmed by 4 bases and J by 2 bases, 5 bases remained unmatched. The CDR3 totals 16 residues. The CDR3 spells CASSYRLAGDQETQYF. In DNA, the CDR3 is TGTGCCAGCAGTTATCGACTAGCGGGGGATCAAGAGACCCAGTACTTC.

The table lists this clonotype with a few counts. The chain is built from TRBV10-3 and TRBJ2-5; 11 positions match TRBD1. The junction had 9 bases not matched to a gene; V was cut back by 6 bases and J by 3 bases. CDR1 is ENHRY, CDR2 SYGVKD, per germline. The CDR3 extends over 16 amino acids. The CDR3 sequence: CAISPSGDRGEETQYF. CDR3 sequence (DNA): TGTGCCATCAGCCCGTCCGGGGACAGGGGGGAAGAGACCCAGTACTTC.

This clonotype was detected ten times or more. The V gene is TRBV7-2, the J gene TRBJ2-3; 7 bases map to TRBD2. With V trimmed by 1 base and J by 7 bases, 20 bases remained unmatched. CDR3 length: 19 amino acids. The germline V gene encodes CDR1 SGHTA and CDR2 FQGNSA. CDR3 amino acids: CASSLEWDVLRSGVNTQYF. CDR3 nucleotide sequence: TGTGCCAGCAGCTTAGAGTGGGATGTCCTAAGAAGCGGGGTGAATACGCAGTATTTT.

About this clonotype itself: Compared with germline, one end of the junction differs, possibly owing to a read error. The V gene is TRBV7-9, the J gene TRBJ2-3; TRBD2 might be the D (6 bases). Looked up from germline, CDR1 is SEHNR and CDR2 is FQNEAQ (reference sequence). The length of the CDR3 is 20 residues. The CDR3, as DNA: TGTGCCAACAGCTTAGAACCTCCATTCGGGCTAGCGCAAGAAGCAGATACGCAGTATTTT. Amino acids: CANSLEPPFGLAQEADTQYF.

The CDR3 here is CASSAPGGYTF. In DNA, the CDR3 is TGTGCCAGCAGCGCCCCCGGAGGCTACACCTTC. This chain connects TRBV25-1 to TRBJ1-2, with D uncertain. The germline V gene has CDR1 MGHDK and CDR2 SYGVNS. CDR3 length equals 11 residues. The germline V and J ends were trimmed by 6 bases and 8 bases, with 10 bases remaining between them.

This clonotype was detected once. This chain joins TRBV7-9 and TRBJ1-3, with a weak D call TRBD1 (5 bases). The CDR3 is 16 residues long. Germline V gene data show CDR1 as SEHNR and CDR2 as FQNEAQ (reference sequence). Trimming cost V 3 bases and J 7 bases, with 19 bases left between them. Here the CDR3 reads CASSFPSGARTNTIYF. The CDR3 nucleotides are TGTGCCAGCAGCTTCCCTTCCGGGGCGAGGACTAACACCATATATTTT.

This clonotype was found a few times. The DNA for the CDR3 is TGTGCCAGCAGTTCGGGGACAGGGGTTGTCACTGAAGCTTTCTTT. Amino acids: CASSSGTGVVTEAFF. The chain carries TRBV27 and TRBJ1-1; the match to TRBD1 covers 10 bases. V was clipped by 4 bases and J by 4 bases; unmatched bases: 6. CDR3 length: 15 residues. Germline CDR1 is MNHEY and CDR2 is SMNVEV (reference sequence).

The chain carries TRBV15 and TRBJ1-5; D uncertain. The CDR3 sequence is 16 residues long. The V end was cut by 2 bases, the J end by 0 bases, with 11 bases between. CDR1 and CDR2 from the germline V gene are LNHNV and YYDKDF (reference sequence). The DNA of the CDR3 is TGTGCCACCAGCAGATCAAACCGGCCTAGCAATCAGCCCCAGCATTTT. The encoded protein is CATSRSNRPSNQPQHF.

In this sample, this clonotype turned up once. A single base separates this from a much larger clone, so it may be a read error. This chain links TRBV6-2 or TRBV6-3 with TRBJ1-1; no clear D. Germline CDR1 and CDR2: MNHEY and SVGEGT. The V and J ends lost 4 bases and 4 bases respectively, with 7 bases between them. The CDR3 is made up of 12 amino acids. The CDR3 DNA reads TGTGCCAGCAGTTTACAGCTCACTGAAGCTTTCTTT. Translation: CASSLQLTEAFF.

This clonotype was counted only a few times. The rearrangement uses TRBV15 and TRBJ2-2; TRBD2 aligns across 8 bases. Germline V lookup: CDR1 LNHNV, CDR2 YYDKDF (reference sequence). After removal of 0 bases from V and 3 bases from J, the junction contained 21 bases not matched to a gene. The CDR3 is made up of 22 amino acids. CDR3 DNA: TGTGCCACCAGCAGAGATCGAGAGGCCGAGTTAACGGGGGGGCCCGACACCGGGGAGCTGTTTTTT. Protein sequence: CATSRDREAELTGGPDTGELFF.

This clonotype has ten or more counts. The chain combines TRBV7-9 with TRBJ2-1, with unresolved D. This CDR3 spans 11 amino acids. Germline loops: CDR1 SEHNR, CDR2 FQNEAQ (reference sequence). The V end lost 5 bases, the J end lost 15 bases, and 14 bases lay between the germline ends. In nucleotides, the CDR3 is TGTGCCAGCAGCGGCCGTTTACACTCGTTCTTC. It translates to CASSGRLHSFF.

The chain joins TRBV6-6 to TRBJ2-7; 7 bases fit TRBD1. Germline V lookup: CDR1 MNHNY, CDR2 SVGAGI (reference sequence). The CDR3 runs to 14 residues. CDR3 residues: CASSTAGTVGERYV. The CDR3 coding sequence is TGTGCCAGCAGTACTGCCGGGACAGTGGGCGAGCGGTACGTC.

In its sample, this clonotype was seen a few times. V is TRBV6-1 and J is TRBJ1-3, with D tentatively TRBD1 (5 bases). The CDR3 loop spans 15 amino acids. V gave up 0 bases and J gave up 10 bases, with 16 bases separating them. Germline CDR1 is MNHNS and CDR2 is SASEGT. The CDR3 protein is CASSEALDTAWTIYF. The CDR3 DNA reads TGTGCCAGCAGTGAAGCGTTGGACACAGCCTGGACCATATATTTT.

In regard to this clonotype: A much bigger clone sits one base away, suggesting this may be a read error. The chain carries TRBV9 and TRBJ2-7, with a possible D match to TRBD1 (6 bases). The CDR3 has 13 amino acids. Germline assignment: CDR1 SGDLS and CDR2 YYNGEE. V was clipped by 3 bases and J by 3 bases, with 10 bases between them. The CDR3 spells CASSDRDNYEQYF. The CDR3 nucleotides are TGTGCCAGCAGCGACCGGGACAACTACGAGCAGTACTTC.

The chain carries TRBV5-4 and TRBJ2-3; TRBD2 might be the D (5 bases). The germline V gene encodes CDR1 SGHNT and CDR2 YYREEE (reference sequence). This CDR3 has 15 residues. The germline V and J ends were trimmed by 5 bases and 5 bases, with 18 bases remaining between them. CDR3 sequence: CASRGSGSEGDTQYF. CDR3 nucleotides: TGTGCCAGCAGGGGTTCTGGGAGTGAGGGAGATACGCAGTATTTT. The full variable domain, its missing parts supplied by reference TRBV5-4 and TRBJ2-3, is ETGVTQSPTHLIKTRGQQVTLRCSSQSGHNTVSWYQQALGQGPQFIFQYYREEENGRGNFPPRFSGLQFPNYSSELNVNALELDDSALYLCASRGSGSEGDTQYFGPGTRLTVL.

This clonotype has a count of ten or more. The V call is TRBV6-2 or TRBV6-3, the J call TRBJ2-1, with TRBD2 matching 10 bases. This CDR3 region has 18 residues. The V segment lost 5 bases and the J segment 2 bases; nucleotides outside the gene matches: 12. CDR1 is MNHEY, CDR2 SVGEGT, per germline. CDR3 amino acids: CASSGSGGALETYNEQFF. In DNA form, the CDR3 reads TGTGCCAGCAGTGGAAGCGGGGGGGCCCTTGAGACCTACAATGAGCAGTTCTTC.

This clonotype was detected many times. The CDR3 nucleotides are TGTGCCAGCAGTGAATATCGACAGCGTAACCTCAATGAGCAGTTCTTC. The encoded protein is CASSEYRQRNLNEQFF. The rearrangement links TRBV6-1 to TRBJ2-1; a weak D match, TRBD1 (5 bases). This CDR3 has 16 amino acids. Between the trimmed V and J ends, which lost 2 bases and 6 bases, there was a span of 17 bases. Germline CDR1 is MNHNS and CDR2 is SASEGT.